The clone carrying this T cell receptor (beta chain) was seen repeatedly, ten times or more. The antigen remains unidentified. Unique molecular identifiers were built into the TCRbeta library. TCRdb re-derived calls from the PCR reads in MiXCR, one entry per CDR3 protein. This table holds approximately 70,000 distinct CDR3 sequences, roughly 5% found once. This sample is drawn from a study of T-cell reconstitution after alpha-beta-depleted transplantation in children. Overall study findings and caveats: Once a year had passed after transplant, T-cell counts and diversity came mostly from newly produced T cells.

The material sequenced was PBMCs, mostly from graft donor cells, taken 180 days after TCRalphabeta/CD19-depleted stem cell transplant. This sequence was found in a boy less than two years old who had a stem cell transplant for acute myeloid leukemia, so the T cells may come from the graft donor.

The CDR3: CSYRVNEQFF. For the CDR3, the DNA is TGCAGCTACAGGGTCAATGAGCAGTTCTTC. This chain joins TRBV29-1 and TRBJ2-1, with D maybe TRBD1 (6 bases). CDR3 size: 10 residues. The germline V gene has CDR1 SQVTM and CDR2 ANQGSEA. V lost 8 bases, J lost 6 bases, and 8 bases lay in between.